Below, 12 T cell receptor beta chains from the same sample are listed, as sequenced in a study of cytomegalovirus exposure and HLA in healthy donors. The PCR used 60 Vbeta and 13 Jbeta primers. Profiled with immunoSEQ multiplex PCR; TCRdb holds only in-frame clones, not every one. This table holds around 78,000 clones, over 55% found once. Sequenced: PBMCs. The receptors stem from a young man in good health and CMV-seropositive.

The rearrangement uses TRBV10-3 and TRBJ2-7, with 8 bases fitting TRBD1. CDR1 ENHRY and CDR2 SYGVKD come from the germline V gene. V trimming: 8 bases; J trimming: 4 bases; junction bases outside the gene matches: 1. This CDR3 region has 11 residues. Written as DNA, the CDR3 is TGTGCCATCCAGGGGGCTTACGAGCAGTACTTC. Its protein is CAIQGAYEQYF.

The chain combines TRBV29-1 with TRBJ1-1; D not resolved. The germline V gene has CDR1 SQVTM and CDR2 ANQGSEA. The CDR3 sequence is 15 residues long. The V end lost 3 bases, the J end lost 3 bases, and 17 bases lay between the germline ends. In DNA form, the CDR3 reads TGCAGCGTTGAGGGCTCCCTTACGGAGGACACTGAAGCTTTCTTT. Translated, it gives CSVEGSLTEDTEAFF. The entire variable domain, with the rest obtained from reference TRBV29-1 and TRBJ1-1, is as follows: SAVISQKPSRDICQRGTSLTIQCQVDSQVTMMFWYRQQPGQSLTLIATANQGSEATYESGFVIDKFPISRPNLTFSTLTVSNMSPEDSSIYLCSVEGSLTEDTEAFFGQGTRLTVV.

This clone was seen only a few times. The CDR3 sequence: CACDQGDHPNSPLHF. The CDR3, as DNA: TGTGCCTGCGATCAGGGCGATCATCCTAATTCACCCCTCCACTTT. This chain joins TRBV30 and TRBJ1-6; weak D call: TRBD1 (5 bases). V was clipped by 6 bases and J by 6 bases, with 18 bases between them. Germline CDR1 is GTSNPN and CDR2 is SVGIG (reference sequence). The CDR3 length is 15 residues. The full variable domain, its missing parts supplied by reference TRBV30 and TRBJ1-6, is SQTIHQWPATLVQPVGSPLSLECTVEGTSNPNLYWYRQAAGRGLQLLFYSVGIGQISSEVPQNLSASRPQDRQFILSSKKLLLSDSGFYLCACDQGDHPNSPLHFGNGTRLTVT.

Regarding this clone: One junction end does not reproduce the germline sequence, and a read error may be involved. V is TRBV7-7 and J is TRBJ2-5; 7 bases are a match to TRBD2. CDR3 length: 14 residues. CDR1 is SSHAT and CDR2 is FNYEAQ in the germline V gene (reference sequence). The CDR3 reads CASSLSWEGETQYF. CDR3 coding DNA: TGTGCTAGCAGCCTCTCGTGGGAGGGAGAGACCCAGTACTTC.

The rearrangement uses TRBV6-1 and TRBJ2-6, with 9 bases lining up with TRBD1. V shed 2 bases and J 4 bases; nucleotides not matched to a gene: 15. Germline CDR1 MNHNS, CDR2 SASEGT. CDR3 length equals 20 residues. The CDR3 DNA is TGTGCCAGCAGTGAACGGAGTTTTGGGGACAGGGCTCCAGGGGCCAACGTCCTGACTTTC. It translates to CASSERSFGDRAPGANVLTF.

In DNA, the CDR3 is TGTGCCAGCTCACTATACAGGGACAGAGACTCTGGGGCCAACGTCCTGACTTTC. Protein sequence: CASSLYRDRDSGANVLTF. This chain links TRBV18 with TRBJ2-6; 7 nucleotides align to TRBD1. The CDR3 spans 18 residues. Trimming took 4 bases from V and 0 from J; bases not matched to a gene: 9. Germline CDR1 and CDR2: KGHSH and LQKENI.

J is TRBJ1-1 and V is TRBV27; no clear D. The length of the CDR3 is 13 residues. The germline V and J ends were trimmed by 5 bases and 1 base, with 8 bases remaining between them. Germline V gene sequence: CDR1 MNHEY, CDR2 SMNVEV (reference sequence). The CDR3 protein is CASSLTENTEAFF. The CDR3 DNA follows: TGTGCCAGCAGTCTAACAGAGAACACTGAAGCTTTCTTT.

The V gene is TRBV4-1, the J gene TRBJ2-3; the match to TRBD2 covers 9 bases. This CDR3 has 17 amino acids. Trimming at V came to 1 base and at J to 4 bases, leaving 9 bases not matched to a gene. Germline V CDR1 and CDR2: MGHRA, YSYEKL. This chain's CDR3 is CASSQVRGLALPDTQYF. DNA of the CDR3: TGCGCCAGCAGCCAAGTTCGGGGACTAGCCCTTCCAGATACGCAGTATTTT.

This chain uses TRBV5-1 with TRBJ2-1, with TRBD1 identical over 7 bases. This CDR3 contains 13 residues. Germline CDR1 SGHRS, CDR2 YFSETQ. Losses at the gene ends were 3 bases for V and 5 bases for J; bases not matched to a gene: 2. CDR3 nucleotide sequence: TGCGCCAGCAGCTGGGGACAGAACAATGAGCAGTTCTTC. Its protein is CASSWGQNNEQFF.

The chain employs TRBV27 and TRBJ1-5, with D possibly matching TRBD1 (6 bases). Germline lookup yields CDR1 MNHEY and CDR2 SMNVEV (reference sequence). V lost 5 bases, J lost 3 bases, and 14 bases lay in between. There are 15 residues in the CDR3. For the CDR3, the DNA is TGTGCCAGCAGTCTCCCCGGACAGCACAATCAGCCCCAGCATTTT. Protein product: CASSLPGQHNQPQHF.

The chain joins TRBV10-2 to TRBJ2-5; maybe TRBD1 (6 bases). Germline V lookup: CDR1 WSHSY, CDR2 SAAADI. Trimming took off 0 bases at V and 2 bases at J, with 13 bases between the two ends. The CDR3 consists of 16 residues. The CDR3 protein is CASSESMGAGQETQYF. The CDR3 coding sequence is TGCGCCAGCAGTGAGTCTATGGGGGCAGGGCAAGAGACCCAGTACTTC.

This clone was seen just once. The chain combines TRBV2 with TRBJ1-5, with TRBD1 matching 10 bases. The CDR3 spans 15 residues. Per germline, CDR1 SNHLY and CDR2 FYNNEI. Losses at the gene ends were 3 bases for V and 4 bases for J; bases not matched to a gene: 3. Here the CDR3 reads CASSDGGQGNQPQHF. CDR3 sequence (DNA): TGTGCCAGCAGTGACGGGGGACAGGGGAATCAGCCCCAGCATTTT.